This TCR beta chain was captured in a study of vaccination and CD4 T cells after COVID-19. The study's findings and limits: With convalescent patients, a median approximately 90% of reactive clones emerged solely after vaccination. In convalescent patients, 304 of 307 vaccine-specific clones were spike mono-reactive.

The treatment: roughly ten-day PBMC culture with coronavirus spike peptide pools or control peptides (ViraFEST assay). PCR positivity dates ran from March to December 2020, preceding US Alpha, Beta and Delta variants. Cells were cultured for about nine days, and then CD4+ T cells were isolated by negative selection. The assay that was used to sequence DNA from cultured CD4+ T cells was the Oncomine TCR Beta short-read assay. One entry per CDR3 protein, called by TCRdb with MiXCR from the PCR reads. The table includes approximately 10,000 distinct CDR3 sequences, 60% detected once. On this clonotype: Its antigen is unknown.

V shed 6 bases and J shed 2 bases, with 14 bases lying between them. The CDR3 loop spans 15 amino acids. CDR1 MNHNS and CDR2 SASEGT come from the germline V gene. This TCR was sampled from a human donor with COVID-19. The V call is TRBV6-1, the J call TRBJ1-5; the D gene is possibly TRBD1 (5 bases). The specimen comprised cultured CD4+ T cells from blood, sampled after SARS-CoV-2 vaccination. CDR3 loop: CASRHRQSGNQPQHF. The CDR3 bases are TGTGCCAGCAGACACAGACAGAGCGGCAATCAGCCCCAGCATTTT.